This T cell receptor (beta chain) stems from a study of T cells in Graves' hyperthyroidism and ophthalmopathy. CDR1 SGHRS and CDR2 YFSETQ come from the germline V gene. The ends were cut back, 0 bases at V and 2 bases at J, with 8 bases in the middle. CDR3 length: 14 residues. Remarks on this clonotype: Its target is unknown.

The study's findings and limits: Blood also held most thyroid clonotypes expanded beyond 0.001. Ophthalmopathy onset followed model prediction by a median about seven months.

There were TCR beta CDR3 regions amplified from RNA transcripts. HTBI primers were used for first-round RT-PCR of the TCR CDR3. MiXCR, applied by TCRdb to the multiplex PCR reads, yields one record per CDR3 protein. Here the sample spans hundreds of thousands of distinct CDR3 sequences, approximately 40% being singletons. Those with hyperthyroidism were 18 to 65 years old, newly diagnosed, and ill for under 2 months. Diagnoses rested on clinical symptoms, serum thyroxine and TRAb, thyroid ultrasound and orbital computed tomography. The TCR originated in a woman in her 40s with Graves' hyperthyroidism. The sequenced sample was blood. This rearrangement joins TRBV5-1 to TRBJ1-2, with D uncertain. The CDR3 here is CASSLDVPNYGYTF. CDR3 sequence (DNA): TGCGCCAGCAGCTTGGACGTCCCAAACTATGGCTACACCTTC.